These T cell receptor beta chains were read from a single sample in a study of blood T cell repertoires in COVID-19. Only in-frame clones appear in the TCRdb table, and some are missing; sequencing was by immunoSEQ multiplex PCR. The data show about 270,000 clones, approximately 80% seen once. The sequenced material came from peripheral blood. All receptors derive from a woman aged 55-69 years with active or convalescent COVID-19. The CDR3 runs from the conserved cysteine through the conserved F or W.

V gene: TRBV5-1
J gene: TRBJ2-7
CDR3 protein: CASSPDRVEVYEQYF

V gene: TRBV5-1
J gene: TRBJ2-1
CDR3 protein: CASSLATGTGNYNEQFF

V gene: TRBV6-2/TRBV6-3
J gene: TRBJ2-2
CDR3 protein: CASSPIRGTGELFF

V gene: TRBV12-3/TRBV12-4
J gene: TRBJ1-1
CDR3 protein: CASAPASEAFF

V gene: TRBV18
J gene: TRBJ1-2
CDR3 protein: CASSPETGAYGYTF

V gene: TRBV19
J gene: TRBJ2-2
CDR3 protein: CASSIPRAGTGELFF

V gene: TRBV29-1
J gene: TRBJ2-3
CDR3 protein: CSVADRTTTDTQYF

V gene: TRBV7-9
J gene: TRBJ2-5
CDR3 protein: CASSYTPGQGETQYF

V gene: TRBV7-8
J gene: TRBJ1-5
CDR3 protein: CASSPLGLNQPQHF

V gene: TRBV6-5
J gene: TRBJ1-4
CDR3 protein: CASSRRGIGEKLFF

V gene: TRBV4-2
J gene: TRBJ1-1
CDR3 protein: CASSQEEVTSDTEAFF

V gene: TRBV6-6
J gene: TRBJ2-1
CDR3 protein: CASSYSGQVTEQFF

V gene: TRBV30
J gene: TRBJ1-4
CDR3 protein: CAWSRDRLNEKLFF

V gene: TRBV4-1
J gene: TRBJ1-3
CDR3 protein: CASSQDQSRADTIYF

V gene: TRBV23-1
J gene: TRBJ2-5
CDR3 protein: CASSQSRGQETQYF

V gene: TRBV30
J gene: TRBJ1-1
CDR3 protein: CAWTRNTEAFF

V gene: TRBV5-1
J gene: TRBJ1-2
CDR3 protein: CASSAWGTGDQDYGYTF

V gene: TRBV3-1/TRBV3-2
J gene: TRBJ1-3
CDR3 protein: CASSPSQGTIYF

V gene: TRBV5-1
J gene: TRBJ1-1
CDR3 protein: CASSLRTAFNTEAFF

V gene: TRBV19
J gene: TRBJ1-4
CDR3 protein: CASSILQGRGEKLFF

V gene: TRBV18
J gene: TRBJ2-4
CDR3 protein: CASSPARSPIQYF

V gene: TRBV5-8
J gene: TRBJ1-5
CDR3 protein: CASSLGSVINQPQHF

V gene: TRBV5-1
J gene: TRBJ1-2
CDR3 protein: CASSFQGASGYTF

V gene: TRBV4-1
J gene: TRBJ2-3
CDR3 protein: CASSPMANAATDTQYF

V gene: TRBV7-3
J gene: TRBJ2-3
CDR3 protein: CASSSQAGLGTDTQYF